Following are 14 T cell receptor beta chains from one sample sequenced in a study of PD-1 blockade in classical Hodgkin lymphoma. Libraries were prepared by immunoSEQ multiplex PCR; TCRdb keeps only in-frame clonotypes and omits some of them. Here the sample spans about 8,800 clones, roughly 82% being singletons. Time point described: cycle 4 day 1 (C4D1), after 6 weeks of nivolumab. Relapses following autologous stem cell transplantation were seen in all patients, with brentuximab vedotin exposure varying. The source material was peripheral blood mononuclear cells (PBMCs), sampled before the fourth cycle of nivolumab. Receptors originate from a human donor with classical Hodgkin lymphoma.

The chain employs TRBV30 and TRBJ2-7; D is ambiguous. The CDR3 loop spans 12 amino acids. Trimming cost V 5 bases and J 5 bases, with 13 bases left between them. Germline values: CDR1 GTSNPN, CDR2 SVGIG (reference sequence). CDR3 sequence: CAWGPGLNEQYF. The CDR3 DNA is TGTGCCTGGGGGCCGGGTTTGAACGAGCAGTACTTC.

This chain links TRBV6-1 with TRBJ1-2; tentative D call: TRBD1 (5 bases). Germline V gives CDR1 MNHNS, CDR2 SASEGT. V dropped 2 bases and J dropped 5 bases, with 18 bases sitting between them. This CDR3 comprises 16 residues. CDR3 nucleotide sequence: TGTGCCAGCAGTGAAATTTTAGGGGCCCGTATTTATGGCTACACCTTC. It encodes CASSEILGARIYGYTF.

The chain recombines TRBV7-9 with TRBJ2-6; 7 bases line up with TRBD1. The CDR3 is made up of 16 amino acids. Per the germline V gene, CDR1 is SEHNR and CDR2 is FQNEAQ (reference sequence). V dropped 3 bases and J dropped 2; count of bases not matched to a gene: 4. The CDR3 nucleotides are TGTGCCAGCAGCTTGACAGGGACAGCTGGGGCCAACGTCCTGACTTTC. Protein: CASSLTGTAGANVLTF.

The genes are TRBV10-2 and TRBJ2-1, with D possibly being TRBD2 (5 bases). There are 13 residues in the CDR3. V was pared by 0 bases and J by 9 bases, with 9 bases between. Germline V CDR1 and CDR2: WSHSY, SAAADI. This CDR3 reads CASSESRVTEQFF. CDR3 sequence (DNA): TGCGCCAGCAGTGAGTCGAGGGTGACTGAGCAGTTCTTC.

In its sample, this clone was seen a few times. The V gene is TRBV6-4, the J gene TRBJ2-3; 7 nucleotides line up with TRBD1. The CDR3 runs to 16 residues. The V segment lost 3 bases and the J segment 1 base; nucleotides outside the gene matches: 7. Per germline, CDR1 MRHNA and CDR2 SNTAGT. CDR3 DNA: TGTGCCAGCAGTGAAGAACTAGGGGGCGGCACAGATACGCAGTATTTT. Translation: CASSEELGGGTDTQYF.

V usage is TRBV4-1 and J usage is TRBJ2-1, with 14 bases that match TRBD2. The V and J ends lost 4 bases and 9 bases, in that order; junction bases with no gene match: 8. The CDR3 totals 16 residues. Germline CDR1 reads MGHRA; CDR2 reads YSYEKL. CDR3: CASSRSGTSGSSEQFF. The CDR3 DNA follows: TGCGCCAGCAGCCGGTCTGGGACTAGCGGGAGTAGTGAGCAGTTCTTC.

The chain is built from TRBV13 and TRBJ2-7; possibly TRBD2 for D (7 bases). V lost 5 bases to trimming and J lost 2 bases, with 13 bases between them. CDR3 length equals 14 residues. CDR1 PRHDT and CDR2 FYEKMQ come from the germline V gene (reference sequence). The CDR3 is CASSPGGGTYEQYF. The CDR3, as DNA: TGTGCCAGCAGCCCGGGGGGCGGGACCTACGAGCAGTACTTC.

V usage is TRBV19 and J usage is TRBJ1-1, with D possibly matching TRBD1 (5 bases). V was trimmed by 5 bases and J by 4 bases, leaving 17 bases between them. The germline V gene encodes CDR1 LNHDA and CDR2 SQIVND (reference sequence). The CDR3 is made up of 15 amino acids. CDR3: CASSGGRTRSTEAFF. The CDR3 DNA is TGTGCCAGTAGTGGGGGTCGAACTAGGAGCACTGAAGCTTTCTTT.

The chain has TRBV30 and TRBJ1-2; D is unresolved. V gave up 0 bases and J gave up 4 bases, with 6 bases separating them. This CDR3 region has 12 residues. Germline lookup yields CDR1 GTSNPN and CDR2 SVGIG (reference sequence). CDR3 protein: CAWSVAAYGYTF. In DNA, the CDR3 is TGTGCCTGGAGTGTGGCAGCCTATGGCTACACCTTC.

The chain links TRBV30 to TRBJ2-3; the D gene is possibly TRBD2 (6 bases). Trimming left V 3 bases short and J 5 bases short, with 9 bases between. CDR3 length: 12 amino acids. Germline V gives CDR1 GTSNPN, CDR2 SVGIG (reference sequence). CDR3: CAWRGGGDTQYF. CDR3 sequence (DNA): TGTGCCTGGAGGGGAGGCGGAGATACGCAGTATTTT.

V is TRBV5-1 and J is TRBJ2-7, with D perhaps TRBD2 (5 bases). V shed 2 bases and J shed 4 bases, with 22 bases lying between them. The CDR3 length is 17 residues. Germline V gene sequence: CDR1 SGHRS, CDR2 YFSETQ. CDR3 amino acids: CASSFGPFGNPGYEQYF. Written as DNA, the CDR3 is TGCGCCAGCAGCTTTGGCCCTTTTGGCAACCCGGGGTACGAGCAGTACTTC.

The chain links TRBV11-3 to TRBJ2-1, with D hard to call. The CDR3 is 14 residues long. V was clipped by 4 bases and J by 9 bases, with 16 bases between them. From germline, CDR1 is SGHNT and CDR2 YENEEA. The CDR3 nucleotides read TGTGCCAGCAGCTCTTACGATGGGCAACGTGAGCAGTTCTTC. Encoded protein: CASSSYDGQREQFF.

V gene TRBV6-1 combines with J gene TRBJ1-1; no reliable D call. The CDR3 totals 13 residues. The germline CDR1 and CDR2 sequences are MNHNS and SASEGT. V was clipped by 3 bases and J by 1 base, with 6 bases between them. The CDR3 reads CASSDVRNTEAFF. DNA of the CDR3: TGTGCCAGCAGTGATGTGCGGAACACTGAAGCTTTCTTT.

The V gene is TRBV7-5, the J gene TRBJ2-5; TRBD2, as called in the table, went unchecked against the DNA. TRBV7-5 is a recognized pseudogene. The CDR3 loop spans 15 amino acids. The CDR3 nucleotides read TGTGCCAGAAGCTTAGCTAGCGGGGGCCAAGAGACCCAGTACTTC. The encoded protein is CARSLASGGQETQYF.